This T cell receptor beta chain was obtained from a study of cytomegalovirus exposure and HLA in healthy donors. Study in general: Earlier sequencing of 150 million to 200 million T cells yielded 100 million to 120 million unique TCR beta sequences.

On this clone: What it recognizes is unknown.

The CDR3 has 16 amino acids. The germline V gene has CDR1 MRHNA and CDR2 SNTAGT. Trimming took 8 bases from V and 4 from J, leaving 23 bases between them. The PCR was carried out with 60 Vbeta primers and 13 Jbeta primers. The method was immunoSEQ multiplex PCR; TCRdb's version includes in-frame clones alone and lacks a portion of them. The specimen's table records about 200,000 clones. The study sampled nominally healthy donors, though unrecorded immune exposures were likely. Study-wide results and limits: The authors enumerated under 200 TCR beta chains as linked to cytomegalovirus. Earlier analysis looked at TCR beta V segments, and most were productive about 90% or about 30% of the time.

The source material was PBMCs. The V gene is TRBV6-4, the J gene TRBJ1-2; the D gene is possibly TRBD1 (5 bases). This TCR came from a girl aged 2 to 10 in good health and CMV-seropositive. The CDR3 spells CASLATLGGRLYGYTF. The DNA for the CDR3 is TGTGCCAGCCTGGCGACTCTGGGGGGACGGCTCTATGGCTACACCTTC.